A single sample gave rise to the 30 T cell receptor beta chains below, sequenced in a study of radiotherapy plus CTLA-4 blockade in lung cancer. Here immunoSEQ multiplex PCR was the method, and the copy in TCRdb shows in-frame clones only, minus some. The sample contains over 85,000 clones, 80% to 90% of which appear only once. This specimen was peripheral blood, taken from a patient treated with radiotherapy plus ipilimumab. All receptors derive from a human donor with non-small cell lung cancer that progressed on radiotherapy plus ipilimumab.

This clone was seen only a few times. This chain joins TRBV11-2 and TRBJ2-7, with 9 bases that match TRBD2. The V and J ends lost 2 bases and 2 bases, in that order; junction bases with no gene match: 13. The CDR3 covers 18 residues. The germline V gene has CDR1 SGHAT and CDR2 FQNNGV. The CDR3 spells CASSLKIAGEFITYEQYF. DNA of the CDR3: TGTGCCAGCAGCTTAAAAATAGCGGGAGAGTTCATCACCTACGAGCAGTACTTC.

The chain uses TRBV27 and TRBJ2-7, with D possibly being TRBD1 (6 bases). The CDR3 runs 14 residues. Trimming took off 7 bases at V and 3 bases at J, with 16 bases between the two ends. Per germline, CDR1 MNHEY and CDR2 SMNVEV (reference sequence). CDR3 residues: CASTPRQGRYEQYF. The DNA of the CDR3 is TGTGCCAGCACCCCCAGGCAGGGGCGCTACGAGCAGTACTTC.

The V call is TRBV2, the J call TRBJ1-1; D perhaps matches TRBD1 (5 bases). Germline lookup yields CDR1 SNHLY and CDR2 FYNNEI. Trimming cost V 7 bases and J 9 bases, with 21 bases left between them. This CDR3 has 14 amino acids. CDR3: CASTRLGQGGQAFF. The CDR3 nucleotides are TGTGCCAGCACTCGCCTAGGGCAGGGTGGTCAAGCTTTCTTT.

The V gene is TRBV7-9, the J gene TRBJ1-2; D perhaps matches TRBD1 (5 bases). Trimming removed 11 bases at V and 8 bases at J, with 21 bases between. The CDR3 spans 13 residues. The germline V gene has CDR1 SEHNR and CDR2 FQNEAQ (reference sequence). CDR3 residues: CAGQVRASEGYTF. The CDR3 DNA sequence: TGTGCCGGCCAGGTCAGGGCCTCGGAGGGCTACACCTTC.

The rearrangement uses TRBV18 and TRBJ1-3, with TRBD1 as a possible D gene (5 bases). Trimming removed 1 base at V and 4 bases at J, with 8 bases between. CDR3 length: 14 residues. The V gene's germline CDR1 is KGHSH and CDR2 LQKENI. The CDR3 bases are TGTGCCAGCTCACCACGAGACAGAGGAAACACCATATATTTT. Translated: CASSPRDRGNTIYF.

The gene calls are TRBV30 and TRBJ2-1, with D tentatively TRBD1 (5 bases). The CDR3 has 13 amino acids. Germline V gene sequence: CDR1 GTSNPN, CDR2 SVGIG (reference sequence). The ends were cut back, 0 bases at V and 10 bases at J, with 13 bases in the middle. The DNA of the CDR3 is TGTGCCTGGAGTGTACAGGATGGAAGGGAGCAGTTCTTC. Amino acids: CAWSVQDGREQFF.

The chain uses TRBV30 and TRBJ2-1; tentatively, D is TRBD2 (6 bases). The CDR3 length is 14 residues. Germline-derived CDR1 and CDR2 are GTSNPN and SVGIG (reference sequence). The V and J ends lost 3 bases and 5 bases respectively, with 14 bases between them. CDR3 nucleotide sequence: TGTGCCTGGAGACCTTTGGGGGGTGACAATGAGCAGTTCTTC. It is translated as CAWRPLGGDNEQFF.

The V gene is TRBV5-1, the J gene TRBJ2-1, with D perhaps given as TRBD1 or TRBD2 (5 bases each). Per the germline V gene, CDR1 is SGHRS and CDR2 is YFSETQ. This CDR3 is 13 amino acids long. With 4 bases removed from V and 7 bases from J, the gap between germline ends came to 12 bases. CDR3 nucleotides: TGCGCCAGCAGCAGGGACGCCCCTAATGAGCAGTTCTTC. Residues: CASSRDAPNEQFF.

The CDR3 sequence: CASSQEKGFPGELFF. In DNA form, the CDR3 reads TGCGCCAGCAGCCAAGAGAAAGGTTTCCCCGGGGAGCTGTTTTTT. This chain connects TRBV4-1 to TRBJ2-2; D is unclear. CDR3 size: 15 residues. V shed 0 bases and J shed 6 bases, with 11 bases lying between them. CDR1 MGHRA and CDR2 YSYEKL come from the germline V gene.

This sequence joins TRBV7-9 and TRBJ2-3; D remains ambiguous. This CDR3 spans 15 amino acids. V was pared by 8 bases and J by 2 bases, with 17 bases between. Germline V gene sequence: CDR1 SEHNR, CDR2 FQNEAQ (reference sequence). The CDR3 sequence is CASSPRSVNTDTQYF. The DNA of the CDR3 is TGTGCCAGCTCCCCAAGGTCGGTAAACACAGATACGCAGTATTTT.

The gene calls are TRBV7-6 and TRBJ1-2, with 8 bases matching TRBD1. Trimming cost V 2 bases and J 4 bases; bases outside gene matches: 12. CDR1 SGHVS and CDR2 FNYEAQ come from the germline V gene. There are 17 residues in the CDR3. CDR3 amino acids: CASSLFQGQGRGYGYTF. The DNA for the CDR3 is TGTGCCAGCAGCTTATTTCAAGGACAGGGAAGGGGCTATGGCTACACCTTC.

The chain is built from TRBV6-6 and TRBJ2-5, with a weak D call TRBD2 (6 bases). The last part of the DNA fits TRBJ2-7 better; the J call may be wrong. This CDR3 comprises 14 residues. The V gene's germline CDR1 is MNHNY and CDR2 SVGAGI (reference sequence). The DNA of the CDR3 is TGTGCCAGCAGTTACTCGTCAGGAGGGAACGAGCAGTACTTC. It specifies CASSYSSGGNEQYF.

The chain is built from TRBV6-6 and TRBJ2-5; the match to TRBD2 covers 10 bases. The J call may be faulty, since TRBJ2-7 better matches the DNA end. The length of the CDR3 is 15 residues. Germline lookup yields CDR1 MNHNY and CDR2 SVGAGI (reference sequence). The CDR3 DNA sequence: TGTGCCAGCAGTTACTCAACTAGCGGGACTCGCGAGCAGTACTTC. Protein product: CASSYSTSGTREQYF.

V and J are TRBV7-9 and TRBJ1-4; D remains unclear. V was clipped by 4 bases and J by 5 bases, with 8 bases between them. Germline V gives CDR1 SEHNR, CDR2 FQNEAQ (reference sequence). CDR3 size: 13 residues. The CDR3 DNA reads as TGTGCCAGCAGCTCCTACAGAAATGAAAAACTGTTTTTT. It specifies CASSSYRNEKLFF.

The chain recombines TRBV27 with TRBJ2-7, with D perhaps TRBD1 or TRBD2 (6 bases each). CDR1 MNHEY and CDR2 SMNVEV come from the germline V gene (reference sequence). The CDR3 is 14 residues long. Trimming pared 11 bases from V and 7 bases from J, leaving 24 bases between. The CDR3 DNA is TGTGCCTACAAAGGGGGGCACCACAGAGGAGAGCAGTACTTC. Protein: CAYKGGHHRGEQYF.

The chain recombines TRBV9 with TRBJ2-1; D possibly matches TRBD1 or TRBD2 (6 bases each). The germline CDR1 and CDR2 sequences are SGDLS and YYNGEE. V lost 0 bases to trimming and J lost 0 bases, with 19 bases between them. The CDR3 extends over 19 amino acids. In nucleotides, the CDR3 is TGTGCCAGCAGCGTAGCTCACGCGGGACAATGGAGCTCCTACAATGAGCAGTTCTTC. This codes for CASSVAHAGQWSSYNEQFF.

V is TRBV21-1 and J is TRBJ2-1; the D segment call TRBD1 is taken from the table without a DNA check. TRBV21-1 is given as a pseudogene. This CDR3 comprises 16 residues. In DNA form, the CDR3 reads TGTGCCAGCAGCACTGGTTGGCAATCGCCCAACAATGAGCAGTTCTTC. Residues: CASSTGWQSPNNEQFF.

V gene TRBV27 combines with J gene TRBJ2-3; 10 bases align to TRBD2. CDR1 and CDR2 (germline): MNHEY, SMNVEV (reference sequence). The CDR3 covers 14 residues. Trimming took 8 bases from V and 5 from J; bases not matched to a gene: 7. CDR3 in amino acids: CASRVLAGRDTQYF. The CDR3 bases are TGTGCCAGCCGAGTACTAGCGGGAAGAGATACGCAGTATTTT.

This clone was counted only a few times. CDR3 in DNA: TGTGCCAGCAGGCCTTCATGGGCCCCGCAATATGGCTACACCTTC. Its protein product is CASRPSWAPQYGYTF. The chain combines TRBV2 with TRBJ1-2; D is uncertain. V was trimmed by 6 bases and J by 5 bases, leaving 19 bases between them. Germline CDR1 reads SNHLY; CDR2 reads FYNNEI. The CDR3 length is 15 residues.

This clone was found once. This chain joins TRBV27 and TRBJ2-1; unclear D gene. V shed 8 bases and J shed 5 bases, with 16 bases lying between them. Per the germline V gene, CDR1 is MNHEY and CDR2 is SMNVEV (reference sequence). There are 14 residues in the CDR3. The CDR3 coding sequence is TGTGCCAGCGGGCCCGAGCTACCAAACAATGAGCAGTTCTTC. Translation gives CASGPELPNNEQFF.

This rearrangement joins TRBV5-1 to TRBJ2-5, with a weak D call TRBD2 (5 bases). Trimming stripped 2 bases from V and 4 bases from J, with 15 bases between. The CDR3 contains 15 residues. Germline V gene sequence: CDR1 SGHRS, CDR2 YFSETQ. The CDR3 region is CASSFREGRPETQYF. CDR3 bases: TGCGCCAGCAGCTTTCGTGAGGGCCGTCCAGAGACCCAGTACTTC.

The rearrangement links TRBV5-1 to TRBJ2-3; no definite D call. This CDR3 has 14 amino acids. The germline V gene encodes CDR1 SGHRS and CDR2 YFSETQ. Trimming shortened V by 6 bases and J by 4 bases, and 15 bases separated the two germline ends. The CDR3 DNA reads as TGCGCCAGCAAACCCCGTACGGAGTCAGATACGCAGTATTTT. This translates into CASKPRTESDTQYF.

This chain joins TRBV2 and TRBJ1-2, with TRBD1 identical over 7 bases. The germline V gene has CDR1 SNHLY and CDR2 FYNNEI. The CDR3 covers 15 residues. V lost 4 bases, J lost 2 bases, and 7 bases stayed unmatched. DNA of the CDR3: TGTGCCAGCAGTGTAGTCCAGACAGGGAACTATGGCTACACCTTC. It specifies CASSVVQTGNYGYTF.

A remark on this clone: This sample also contains other DNA sequences that code for the same CDR3. The genes are TRBV9 and TRBJ2-2; the D is unclear. This CDR3 region has 12 residues. Germline CDR1 SGDLS, CDR2 YYNGEE. V was shortened by 1 base and J by 5 bases, with 3 bases between the two germline ends. The CDR3 DNA reads as TGTGCCAGCAGCGTAAATACCGGGGAGCTGTTTTTT. It is translated as CASSVNTGELFF.

The chain has TRBV5-1 and TRBJ1-4; 12 bases line up with TRBD1. The CDR3 length is 15 residues. J gave up 8 bases and V 4 bases, and 6 bases lay outside the gene matches. The germline V gene encodes CDR1 SGHRS and CDR2 YFSETQ. This CDR3 is CASSVTGTGGEKLFF. The DNA for the CDR3 is TGCGCCAGCAGCGTGACTGGGACAGGGGGCGAAAAACTGTTTTTT.

The table lists this clone with a count of one. The gene calls are TRBV18 and TRBJ2-3; tentative D call: TRBD2 (6 bases). CDR1 is KGHSH and CDR2 is LQKENI in the germline V gene. The CDR3 sequence is 15 residues long. Trimming pared 3 bases from V and 0 bases from J, leaving 10 bases between. The CDR3 here is CASSPLALSTDTQYF. CDR3 DNA sequence: TGTGCCAGCTCACCTCTAGCGCTTAGCACAGATACGCAGTATTTT.

This clone was detected only once. CDR3 coding DNA: TGTGCCAGCAGCTTGGGAGGTCGAGTGGGCCACACCTTC. Its protein product is CASSLGGRVGHTF. The V gene is TRBV5-6, the J gene TRBJ1-2, with D unclear. Trimming removed 0 bases from V and 12 bases from J, with 15 bases in between. This CDR3 comprises 13 residues. Germline CDR1 reads SGHDT; CDR2 reads YYEEEE.

Only one count was recorded for this clone. The rearrangement links TRBV7-8 to TRBJ2-3, with 9 bases fitting TRBD2. Germline values: CDR1 SGHVS, CDR2 FQNEAQ. CDR3 length equals 17 residues. With V trimmed by 2 bases and J by 4 bases, 10 bases remained unmatched. The CDR3 coding sequence is TGTGCCAGCAGCTTATTGTATAGCGGGAGAAAGGCAGATACGCAGTATTTT. Translating it yields CASSLLYSGRKADTQYF.

CDR3: CASSLGAGISYEQYF. In DNA form, the CDR3 reads TGTGCCAGCAGCTTAGGAGCAGGGATTTCCTACGAGCAGTACTTC. This chain links TRBV7-8 with TRBJ2-7; a weak D match, TRBD1 (5 bases). In germline, CDR1 is SGHVS, CDR2 FQNEAQ. The CDR3 runs 15 residues. V lost 1 base to trimming and J lost 1 base, with 11 bases between them.

This chain joins TRBV7-9 and TRBJ2-4; D is possibly TRBD1 or TRBD2 (5 bases each). CDR1 SEHNR and CDR2 FQNEAQ come from the germline V gene (reference sequence). The CDR3 is 16 residues long. V dropped 5 bases and J dropped 5 bases, with 19 bases sitting between them. As DNA, the CDR3 is TGTGCCAGCAGCGATCAGGTGTGGGGGAGTGAAAACATTCAGTACTTC. Its protein is CASSDQVWGSENIQYF.